This is a list of T cell receptor beta chains from one sample in a study of T cell responses to AZD1222 COVID-19 vaccine. Generated by immunoSEQ multiplex PCR, the TCRdb table keeps only in-frame clones and is missing some. The data contain roughly 120,000 clones, around 89% of them seen just once; the ten biggest clones take up approximately 4.2%. The sequencing used peripheral blood, collected on day 0 of AZD1222 vaccination. The source is an adult in good health. CDR3s include the opening cysteine and the closing phenylalanine or tryptophan. A D gene is named only where the DNA matches it firmly. Clone size is not always given. Where it is, it says once, few, many or a class for expanded clones.

j_call | d_call | clone_size | v_call | cdr3_nt | cdr3_aa
TRBJ2-7 | NA | NA | TRBV4-2 | TGTGCCAGCAGCCAAGATCTGGGGACATACGAGCAGTACTTC | CASSQDLGTYEQYF
TRBJ1-1 | NA | NA | TRBV3-1/TRBV3-2 | TGTGCCAGCAGCCAAGGTATCTTAACTGAAGCTTTCTTT | CASSQGILTEAFF
TRBJ1-6 | TRBD1 | NA | TRBV11-2 | TGTGCCAGCAGCTTGGACAGGAATTCACCCCTCCACTTT | CASSLDRNSPLHF
TRBJ2-7 | TRBD2 | NA | TRBV29-1 | TGCAGCGTTGCTGTCTTGCGGGGGGGCCTCTCCCCCTACGAGCAGTACTTC | CSVAVLRGGLSPYEQYF
TRBJ1-1 | NA | NA | TRBV29-1 | TGCAGCGTGGGGTACTCAGGGACGGCTTTCTTT | CSVGYSGTAFF
TRBJ1-3 | NA | NA | TRBV7-2 | TGTGCCAGCAGCTTAGAGCGGGGAAACACCATATATTTT | CASSLERGNTIYF
TRBJ2-2 | NA | NA | TRBV3-1/TRBV3-2 | TGTGCCAGCAGCCAGATTACTAGCAGAAAACACACCGGGGAGCTGTTTTTT | CASSQITSRKHTGELFF
TRBJ1-2 | NA | NA | TRBV28 | TGTGCCAGCAGTCCCGGGAACTCAGGGAATTACGGCTACACCTTC | CASSPGNSGNYGYTF
TRBJ2-7 | NA | NA | TRBV4-3 | TGCGCCAGCAGCCAATTAATAAAAGTTACCTTC | CASSQLIKVTF
TRBJ2-7 | TRBD2 | NA | TRBV28 | TGTGCCAGCAGTTTCCTAGCGGGGGGCTACGAGCAGTACTTC | CASSFLAGGYEQYF
TRBJ2-2 | TRBD2 | NA | TRBV11-3 | TGTGCCAGCAGCGCCCCGGGACTAGCGGGCCGACCGGAGCTGTTTTTT | CASSAPGLAGRPELFF
TRBJ1-2 | NA | NA | TRBV5-6 | TGTGCCAGCAGCAGTATACAGGGTGGATATGGCTACACCTTC | CASSSIQGGYGYTF
TRBJ1-1 | NA | NA | TRBV28 | TGTGCCAGCAGTTTAGAGGTACAGAACACTGAAGCTTTCTTT | CASSLEVQNTEAFF
TRBJ1-4 | NA | NA | TRBV15 | TGTGCCACCAGCAGAGGAGGGGGGCAGGGGCTCGAAAAACTGTTTTTT | CATSRGGGQGLEKLFF
TRBJ1-2 | NA | NA | TRBV28 | TGTGCCAGCAGTTTCATCCAGGTTGGCTACACCTTC | CASSFIQVGYTF
TRBJ1-2 | NA | NA | TRBV6-5 | TGTGCCAGCAGTTTGGGGGAGAACTATGGCTACACCTTC | CASSLGENYGYTF
TRBJ1-2 | NA | NA | TRBV5-1 | TGCGCCAGCAGCTTGGGGGATTTCTATGGCTACACCTTC | CASSLGDFYGYTF
TRBJ2-7 | TRBD2 | NA | TRBV7-2 | TGTGCCAGCAGCTTAAGGCTTAGGACTAGCGGGGATTACGAGCAGTACTTC | CASSLRLRTSGDYEQYF
TRBJ1-5 | NA | NA | TRBV6-2/TRBV6-3 | TGTGCCAGCACCCCGTCGGGAGATCAGCCCCAGCATTTT | CASTPSGDQPQHF
TRBJ1-1 | TRBD1 | NA | TRBV27 | TGTGCCAGCAGTCCCCCCAGATACAGGGGGTCGTGGACTGAAGCTTTCTTT | CASSPPRYRGSWTEAFF
TRBJ2-2 | TRBD1 | NA | TRBV11-2 | TGTGCCAGCAGCCCACGACAGGGGAGGTCCACCGGGGAGCTGTTTTTT | CASSPRQGRSTGELFF
TRBJ2-1 | NA | NA | TRBV2 | TGTGCCAGCAGTTTACAGGGATACAATGAGCAGTTCTTC | CASSLQGYNEQFF
TRBJ2-1 | TRBD2 | NA | TRBV4-3 | TGCGCCAGCAGCCAAGATCTAGGAAGCGGGGGGGGTGGTGAGCAGTTCTTC | CASSQDLGSGGGGEQFF
TRBJ1-5 | TRBD1 | NA | TRBV28 | TGTGCCAGCAGTTTTAGGGGGCATAGCAATCAGCCCCAGCATTTT | CASSFRGHSNQPQHF
TRBJ2-1 | TRBD2 | medium-sized | TRBV4-3 | TGCGCCAGCAGCCACTCCACTAGCGGGACCTACAATGAGCAGTTCTTC | CASSHSTSGTYNEQFF
TRBJ1-1 | TRBD1 | NA | TRBV7-9 | TGTGCCAGCAGCCAGTCCGGGACAGGGGGTTTCCTCACTGAAGCTTTCTTT | CASSQSGTGGFLTEAFF
TRBJ2-5 | NA | once | TRBV18 | TGTGCCAGCTCACCACCCGCGCAAGAGACCCAGTACTTC | CASSPPAQETQYF
TRBJ2-1 | TRBD1 | NA | TRBV7-2 | TGTGCCAGCAGCTTTTACGTAGGGACAGGGGGGTCCTACAATGAGCAGTTCTTC | CASSFYVGTGGSYNEQFF
TRBJ1-4 | NA | NA | TRBV28 | TGTGCCAGCACCTATCTGGGCACTGAAAAACTGTTTTTT | CASTYLGTEKLFF
TRBJ2-7 | NA | once | TRBV2 | TGTGCCAGCACAGGGGCGGCCTACGAGCAGTACTTC | CASTGAAYEQYF
TRBJ2-5 | NA | NA | TRBV19 | TGTGCCAGTAGGGGGGCCGATCAAGAGACCCAGTACTTC | CASRGADQETQYF
TRBJ2-3 | NA | once | TRBV2 | TGTGCCAGCAGAGGGACGGGACCAGATACGCAGTATTTT | CASRGTGPDTQYF
TRBJ2-2 | TRBD1 | once | TRBV7-3 | TGTGCCAGCAGCTACCCCAGGACAGGGGATTTTTCCTACACCGGGGAGCTGTTTTTT | CASSYPRTGDFSYTGELFF
TRBJ2-3 | NA | NA | TRBV6-5 | TGTGCCAGCAGTCCCCAGGATACGCAGTATTTT | CASSPQDTQYF